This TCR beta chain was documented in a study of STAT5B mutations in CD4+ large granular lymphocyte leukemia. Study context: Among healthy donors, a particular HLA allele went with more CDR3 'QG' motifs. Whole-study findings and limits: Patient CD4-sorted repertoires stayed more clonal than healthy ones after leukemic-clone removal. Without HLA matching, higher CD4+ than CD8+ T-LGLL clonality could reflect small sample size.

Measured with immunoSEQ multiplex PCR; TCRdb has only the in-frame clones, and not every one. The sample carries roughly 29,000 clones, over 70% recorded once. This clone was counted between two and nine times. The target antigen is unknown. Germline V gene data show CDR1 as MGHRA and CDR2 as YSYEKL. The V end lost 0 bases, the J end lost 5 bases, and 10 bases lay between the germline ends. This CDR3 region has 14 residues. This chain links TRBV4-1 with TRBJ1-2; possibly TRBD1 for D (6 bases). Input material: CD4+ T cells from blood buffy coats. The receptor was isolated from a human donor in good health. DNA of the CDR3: TGCGCCAGCAGCCAAGAATGGCAGGGGTATGGCTACACCTTC. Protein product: CASSQEWQGYGYTF.